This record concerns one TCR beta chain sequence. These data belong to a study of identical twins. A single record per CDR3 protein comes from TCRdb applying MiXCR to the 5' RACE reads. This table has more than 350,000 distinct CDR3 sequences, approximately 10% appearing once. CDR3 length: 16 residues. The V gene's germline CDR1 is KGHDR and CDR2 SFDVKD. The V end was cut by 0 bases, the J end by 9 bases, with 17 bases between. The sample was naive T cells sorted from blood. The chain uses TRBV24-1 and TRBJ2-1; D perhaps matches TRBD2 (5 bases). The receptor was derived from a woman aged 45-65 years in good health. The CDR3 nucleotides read TGTGCCACCAGTGATTTGGTACCGGACGGGAAGGCTGAGCAGTTCTTC. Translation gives CATSDLVPDGKAEQFF.